This T cell receptor beta chain was profiled in a study of OX40 agonist ivuxolimab in advanced cancers. Anyone with autoimmune disease history or systemic immunosuppression was excluded. TCRdb's copy holds only in-frame clones and misses some; the assay was immunoSEQ multiplex PCR. The table shows about 110,000 clones, with more than 85% occurring only once. The sequencing used CD4+ or CD8+ T cells sorted from blood, collected in a trial of the OX40 agonist ivuxolimab. The source is an adult with an advanced solid tumor such as melanoma, head and neck, liver or kidney cancer.

CDR3 region: CASSYRGGNEQFF. CDR3 coding DNA: TGTGCCAGCAGTTACCGCGGGGGGAATGAGCAGTTCTTC. V usage is TRBV6-6 and J usage is TRBJ2-1, with 8 bases lining up with TRBD2. The CDR3 runs to 13 residues. Trimming removed 2 bases from V and 7 bases from J; junction bases left unmatched: 1. CDR1 and CDR2 (germline): MNHNY, SVGAGI (reference sequence).